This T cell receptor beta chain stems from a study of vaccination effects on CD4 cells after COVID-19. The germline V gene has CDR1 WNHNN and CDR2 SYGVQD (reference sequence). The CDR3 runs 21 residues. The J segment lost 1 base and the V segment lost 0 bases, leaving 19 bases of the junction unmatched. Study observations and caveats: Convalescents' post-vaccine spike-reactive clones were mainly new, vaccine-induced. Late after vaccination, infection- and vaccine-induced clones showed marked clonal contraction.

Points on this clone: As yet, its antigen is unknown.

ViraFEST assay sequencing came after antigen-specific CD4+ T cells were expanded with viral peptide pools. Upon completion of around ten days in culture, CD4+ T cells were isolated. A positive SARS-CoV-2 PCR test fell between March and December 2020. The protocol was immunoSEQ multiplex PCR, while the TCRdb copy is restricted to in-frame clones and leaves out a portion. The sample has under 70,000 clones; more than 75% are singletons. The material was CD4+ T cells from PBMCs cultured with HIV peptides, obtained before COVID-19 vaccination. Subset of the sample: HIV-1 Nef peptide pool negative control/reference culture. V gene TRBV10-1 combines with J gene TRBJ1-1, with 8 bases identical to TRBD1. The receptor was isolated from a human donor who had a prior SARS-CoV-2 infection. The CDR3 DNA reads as TGCGCCAGCAGTGAGTCCCTACGAAAGACAGGGGATGTTGATTCGAACACTGAAGCTTTCTTT. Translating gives CASSESLRKTGDVDSNTEAFF.